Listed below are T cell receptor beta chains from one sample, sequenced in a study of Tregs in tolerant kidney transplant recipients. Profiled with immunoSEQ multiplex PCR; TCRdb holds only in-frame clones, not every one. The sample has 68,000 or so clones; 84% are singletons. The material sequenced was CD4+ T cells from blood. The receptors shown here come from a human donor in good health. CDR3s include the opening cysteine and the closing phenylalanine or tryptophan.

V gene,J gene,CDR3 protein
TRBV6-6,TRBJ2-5,CASSSPGYQETQYF
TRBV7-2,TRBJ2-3,CASSSRLAGGPDTQYF
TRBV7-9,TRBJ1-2,CASSLRAANYGYTF
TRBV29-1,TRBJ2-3,CSVSPSRGGTDTQYF
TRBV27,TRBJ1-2,CASSPIDRGLRGYTF
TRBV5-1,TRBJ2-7,CASSPGTMVHEQYF
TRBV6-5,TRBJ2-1,CATGPLAPYNEQFF
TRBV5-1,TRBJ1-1,CASSLDSLSNTEAFF
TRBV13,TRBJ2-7,CASTRGGGSYEQYF
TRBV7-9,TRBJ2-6,CASSGDSPSGANVLTF
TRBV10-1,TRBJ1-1,CASNGTTGAGGNTEAFF
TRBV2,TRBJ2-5,CASSEWGRETQYF
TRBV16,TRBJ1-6,CASSRGGEYNSPLHF
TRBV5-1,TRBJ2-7,CASSLTGGRSSYEQYF
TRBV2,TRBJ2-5,CASSSARGGLETQYF
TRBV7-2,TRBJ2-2,CASSLTPGGQGGTGELFF
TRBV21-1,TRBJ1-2,CASARDPRGGYTF
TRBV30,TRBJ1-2,CAWIGGLTGLVYGYTF
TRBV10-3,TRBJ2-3,CAISEGITTDTQYF
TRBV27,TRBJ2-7,CASSFHSDRYEQYF
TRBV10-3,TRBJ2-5,CATQGQETQYF
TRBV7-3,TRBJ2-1,CASSPGGSSYNEQFF
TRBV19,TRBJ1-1,CASNTGQSREAFF
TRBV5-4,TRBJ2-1,CASSLRRGGRFNEQFF
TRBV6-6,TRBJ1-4,CASSYRTAPNEKLFF
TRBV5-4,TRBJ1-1,CASSLEIRTEAFF
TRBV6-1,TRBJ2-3,CASSEGWLYQGTDTQYF
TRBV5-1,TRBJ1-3,CASSLPFGDSGNTIYF
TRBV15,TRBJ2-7,CATSRDKGVGYEQYF
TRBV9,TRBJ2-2,CASSVAGNTGELFF
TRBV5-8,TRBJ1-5,CASSLGRQGARNQPQHF
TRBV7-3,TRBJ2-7,CAPSADNTYEQYF
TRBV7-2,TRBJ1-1,CASRTRTGTSEAFF
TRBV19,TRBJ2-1,CASSLPILSSYNEQFF
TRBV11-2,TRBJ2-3,CASSLVAASTDTQYF
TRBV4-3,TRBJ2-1,CASSQVAGGHEQFF